These 25 T cell receptor beta chains share one sample of origin, sequenced in a study of early T cells in non-severe SARS-CoV-2 infection. TCRdb itself ran the 5' RACE reads through MiXCR, one entry per CDR3 protein. This table holds approximately 22,000 distinct CDR3 sequences, over 5.5% found once. Sequencing was performed on whole blood, taken at baseline. These receptors were taken from an adult who was a healthcare worker with PCR-confirmed SARS-CoV-2 infection or an uninfected control (not recorded which).

This clonotype was seen a few times. The chain couples TRBV12-3 or TRBV12-4 to TRBJ1-5; D is undetermined. CDR3 length: 14 amino acids. Trimming shortened V by 3 bases and J by 4 bases, and 10 bases separated the two germline ends. CDR3 region: CASSFEGSNQPQHF. The CDR3 DNA reads TGTGCCAGCAGTTTCGAGGGTTCAAATCAGCCCCAGCATTTT.

A few counts support this clonotype. The chain uses TRBV6-2 or TRBV6-3 and TRBJ1-1; the D gene is possibly TRBD1 (5 bases). The V gene's germline CDR1 is MNHEY and CDR2 SVGEGT. This CDR3 contains 13 residues. V lost 3 bases to trimming and J lost 3 bases, with 8 bases between them. For the CDR3, the DNA is TGTGCCAGCAGTTATCTACAGGACACTGAAGCTTTCTTT. Amino acid sequence: CASSYLQDTEAFF.

This clonotype was detected many times. The genes are TRBV11-2 and TRBJ2-2; D is unresolved. The CDR3 sequence is 13 residues long. V lost 0 bases, J lost 7 bases, and 6 bases lay in between. The germline gives CDR1 SGHAT, CDR2 FQNNGV. Here the CDR3 reads CASSLEGIGELFF. DNA of the CDR3: TGTGCCAGCAGCTTAGAGGGCATCGGGGAGCTGTTTTTT.

This clonotype occurred a few times. The chain recombines TRBV19 with TRBJ2-3; 13 bases map to TRBD2. The length of the CDR3 is 15 residues. Germline assignment: CDR1 LNHDA and CDR2 SQIVND (reference sequence). J was trimmed by 4 bases and V by 3 bases; bases with no gene match: 1. The CDR3 here is CASSIGTSGADTQYF. The CDR3 DNA follows: TGTGCCAGTAGTATCGGGACTAGCGGGGCAGATACGCAGTATTTT.

The rearrangement joins TRBV24-1 to TRBJ1-4; 8 nucleotides align to TRBD1. V dropped 4 bases and J dropped 7; count of bases not matched to a gene: 4. The CDR3 sequence is 14 residues long. CDR1 and CDR2 from the germline V gene are KGHDR and SFDVKD. CDR3 coding DNA: TGTGCCACCAGTGAGACAGGGGCGGGTGAAAAACTGTTTTTT. Its translation is CATSETGAGEKLFF.

This clonotype showed up many times. The V call is TRBV6-2 or TRBV6-3, the J call TRBJ1-5, with a tentative D call TRBD1 (5 bases). The length of the CDR3 is 13 residues. The V gene lost 7 bases and the J gene lost 4 bases, with 11 bases spanning the gap. CDR1 is MNHEY, CDR2 SVGEGT, per germline. CDR3 in DNA: TGTGCCAGCAACGGAAGGGGAAATCAGCCCCAGCATTTT. Its translation: CASNGRGNQPQHF.

The rearrangement uses TRBV5-6 and TRBJ1-1; no definite D call. This CDR3 spans 11 amino acids. Germline assignment: CDR1 SGHDT and CDR2 YYEEEE. V dropped 2 bases and J dropped 9 bases, with 8 bases sitting between them. The CDR3 bases are TGTGCCAGCAGCTTCGGGTTAAAAGCTTTCTTT. Its protein product is CASSFGLKAFF.

This clonotype was seen ten or more times. This CDR3 is CASSSDRSLYGYTF. CDR3 sequence (DNA): TGCGCCAGCAGCTCCGACAGAAGCCTCTATGGCTACACCTTC. The chain is built from TRBV5-1 and TRBJ1-2, with D possibly being TRBD1 (5 bases). V lost 3 bases to trimming and J lost 4 bases, with 13 bases between them. This CDR3 is 14 amino acids long. Germline loops: CDR1 SGHRS, CDR2 YFSETQ.

By proportion, this clonotype is medium-sized. The gene calls are TRBV5-8 and TRBJ1-2; 7 bases match TRBD1. CDR1 and CDR2 (germline): SGHTS, YDEGEE. The CDR3 totals 14 residues. V lost 0 bases to trimming and J lost 8 bases; unmatched junction nucleotides: 7. This CDR3 is CASSLDRGAGGYTF. In DNA, the CDR3 is TGTGCCAGCAGCTTGGACAGGGGCGCAGGAGGCTACACCTTC.

This clonotype was observed at least ten times. The chain employs TRBV27 and TRBJ2-7; D gene unclear. The CDR3 loop spans 16 amino acids. Germline V gene lookup returns CDR1 MNHEY and CDR2 SMNVEV (reference sequence). Trimming took off 7 bases at V and 1 base at J, with 20 bases between the two ends. This CDR3 is CASTRSPAQISYEQYF. DNA of the CDR3: TGTGCCAGCACCCGAAGTCCCGCGCAAATATCCTACGAGCAGTACTTC.

This clonotype has more than one count but fewer than ten. V usage is TRBV6-5 and J usage is TRBJ2-5; D gene uncertain. The CDR3 spans 16 residues. V was trimmed by 3 bases and J by 4 bases, leaving 18 bases between them. Germline V lookup: CDR1 MNHEY, CDR2 SVGAGI. The CDR3 nucleotides read TGTGCCAGCAGTTATTTGGCTGAACAGCCCAGAGAGACCCAGTACTTC. Translated: CASSYLAEQPRETQYF.

This clonotype is deemed medium-sized. The CDR3: CASSYSPPEGSNYGYTF. The CDR3, as DNA: TGTGCCAGCAGTTACTCCCCTCCGGAGGGATCTAACTATGGCTACACCTTC. V gene TRBV6-5 combines with J gene TRBJ1-2, with unresolved D. CDR1 and CDR2 (germline): MNHEY, SVGAGI. V was trimmed by 0 bases and J by 0 bases, leaving 14 bases between them. CDR3 length: 17 amino acids.

This clonotype was picked up many times. The chain couples TRBV7-2 to TRBJ2-3; a possible D gene is TRBD2 (5 bases). V was trimmed by 1 base and J by 6 bases, leaving 11 bases between them. The CDR3 totals 14 residues. Germline V gene lookup returns CDR1 SGHTA and CDR2 FQGNSA. The chain's CDR3 is CASSLVVSADTQYF. CDR3 bases: TGTGCCAGCAGCTTAGTGGTTAGCGCCGATACGCAGTATTTT. Drawing the rest from reference TRBV7-2 and TRBJ2-3, the complete variable domain is GAGVSQSPSNKVTEKGKDVELRCDPISGHTALYWYRQSLGQGLEFLIYFQGNSAPDKSGLPSDRFSAERTGGSVSTLTIQRTQQEDSAVYLCASSLVVSADTQYFGPGTRLTVL.

The chain employs TRBV5-6 and TRBJ2-5; 7 positions agree with TRBD2. CDR3 length: 14 residues. Germline V lookup: CDR1 SGHDT, CDR2 YYEEEE. Losses at the gene ends were 4 bases for V and 5 bases for J; bases not matched to a gene: 8. CDR3: CASSTATSLETQYF. As DNA, the CDR3 is TGTGCCAGCAGCACAGCGACTAGCCTGGAGACCCAGTACTTC. Full variable domain (rest looked up from reference TRBV5-6 and TRBJ2-5): DAGVTQSPTHLIKTRGQQVTLRCSPKSGHDTVSWYQQALGQGPQFIFQYYEEEERQRGNFPDRFSGHQFPNYSSELNVNALLLGDSALYLCASSTATSLETQYFGPGTRLLVL.

This clonotype was seen repeatedly, ten times or more. The chain is built from TRBV5-4 and TRBJ2-1, with a weak D call TRBD1 (6 bases). V lost 6 bases and J lost 2, with 18 bases in between. Germline V gene sequence: CDR1 SGHNT, CDR2 YYREEE (reference sequence). This CDR3 has 16 amino acids. CDR3 in DNA: TGTGCCAGCACACCCCGCCAGGGGCCTACCTACAATGAGCAGTTCTTC. Protein: CASTPRQGPTYNEQFF.

This clonotype was detected a few times. The chain links TRBV7-2 to TRBJ2-4; 7 bases align to TRBD2. Germline V gene lookup returns CDR1 SGHTA and CDR2 FQGNSA. The V segment lost 0 bases and the J segment 3 bases; nucleotides outside the gene matches: 2. The CDR3 extends over 15 amino acids. The CDR3 here is CASSLASGDKNIQYF. CDR3 nucleotide sequence: TGTGCCAGCAGCTTAGCGAGCGGGGACAAAAACATTCAGTACTTC.

Many counts were recorded for this clonotype. The V call is TRBV7-8, the J call TRBJ2-1, with D tentatively TRBD2 (6 bases). From germline, CDR1 is SGHVS and CDR2 FQNEAQ. V gave up 7 bases and J gave up 6 bases, with 22 bases separating them. CDR3 size: 16 residues. In DNA, the CDR3 is TGTGCCAGCACTCTTGGCGGAGCGGGTAGCCTCAATGAGCAGTTCTTC. The encoded protein is CASTLGGAGSLNEQFF. The full variable domain, in which reference TRBV7-8 and TRBJ2-1 provide the parts outside the CDR3, is GAGVSQSPRYKVAKRGQDVALRCDPISGHVSLFWYQQALGQGPEFLTYFQNEAQLDKSGLPSDRFFAERPEGSVSTLKIQRTQQEDSAVYLCASTLGGAGSLNEQFFGPGTRLTVL.

This clonotype was observed many times. The J gene is TRBJ2-2, the V gene TRBV20-1; D gene uncertain. CDR1 is DFQATT and CDR2 is SNEGSKA in the germline V gene (reference sequence). The CDR3 is 15 amino acids. V lost 2 bases to trimming and J lost 0 bases, with 10 bases between them. CDR3: CSARLINANTGELFF. The CDR3 DNA is TGCAGTGCTAGATTAATCAACGCGAACACCGGGGAGCTGTTTTTT.

This clonotype was detected only a few times. The chain links TRBV7-2 to TRBJ2-4; D is possibly TRBD1 or TRBD2 (5 bases each). V dropped 5 bases and J dropped 6 bases, with 11 bases sitting between them. Looked up from germline, CDR1 is SGHTA and CDR2 is FQGNSA. The CDR3 runs 13 residues. This CDR3 reads CASSTPGPNIQYF. The CDR3 DNA reads as TGTGCCAGCAGCACTCCGGGGCCAAACATTCAGTACTTC.

This clonotype was recorded a few times. The chain has TRBV20-1 and TRBJ2-3, with unresolved D. The CDR3 extends over 13 amino acids. CDR1 and CDR2 (germline): DFQATT, SNEGSKA (reference sequence). The ends were cut back, 0 bases at V and 0 bases at J, with 4 bases in the middle. The CDR3 bases are TGCAGTGCTAGAGATCGGAGCACAGATACGCAGTATTTT. As protein: CSARDRSTDTQYF.

Here the CDR3 reads CASSLRMNTEAFF. The CDR3 DNA reads as TGTGCCAGCAGCCTCAGAATGAACACTGAAGCTTTCTTT. This sequence joins TRBV3-1 and TRBJ1-1; D is uncertain. The CDR3 covers 13 residues. V was pared by 4 bases and J by 0 bases, with 6 bases between. Germline CDR1 and CDR2: LGHDT and YNNKEL (reference sequence). Together with reference TRBV3-1 and TRBJ1-1, the CDR3 gives the full variable domain: DTAVSQTPKYLVTQMGNDKSIKCEQNLGHDTMYWYKQDSKKFLKIMFSYNNKELIINETVPNRFSPKSPDKAHLNLHINSLELGDSAVYFCASSLRMNTEAFFGQGTRLTVV.

This clonotype was picked up many times. V and J are TRBV29-1 and TRBJ1-1, with D perhaps matching TRBD1 (6 bases). Germline values: CDR1 SQVTM, CDR2 ANQGSEA. The CDR3 loop spans 14 amino acids. Trimming removed 3 bases from V and 1 base from J, with 12 bases in between. The CDR3, as DNA: TGCAGCGTTGATGGCAGGGGCTCGAACACTGAAGCTTTCTTT. It specifies CSVDGRGSNTEAFF.

Only a few counts were recorded for this clonotype. The J gene is TRBJ2-7, the V gene TRBV6-2 or TRBV6-3; D is possibly TRBD1 (5 bases). The CDR3 loop spans 12 amino acids. The ends were cut back, 6 bases at V and 6 bases at J, with 12 bases in the middle. Per germline, CDR1 MNHEY and CDR2 SVGEGT. The CDR3 region has the DNA TGTGCCAGCAGAAGATCAACAGGCGAGCAGTACTTC. This gives the protein CASRRSTGEQYF.

V gene TRBV6-1 combines with J gene TRBJ1-1, with 9 bases that match TRBD1. The CDR3 is 14 amino acids. Germline CDR1 is MNHNS and CDR2 is SASEGT. Trimming cost V 10 bases and J 2 bases; bases outside gene matches: 8. CDR3 DNA sequence: TGTGCCACAAGACGGACAGGGGAAAACACTGAAGCTTTCTTT. As protein: CATRRTGENTEAFF.

In this sample, this clonotype turned up many times. The J gene is TRBJ1-5, the V gene TRBV12-3 or TRBV12-4; D is uncertain. With 4 bases removed from V and 6 bases from J, the gap between germline ends came to 10 bases. The CDR3 has 13 residues. The CDR3 spells CASSSRSGQPQHF. The CDR3 bases are TGTGCCAGCAGTTCGCGGTCGGGTCAGCCCCAGCATTTT.